Given below is one T cell receptor (beta chain) in context. Its antigen remains unknown. This sample is drawn from a study of shared clonotypes between healthy human individuals. Whole-study findings and limits: Exclusively blood specimens were collected; tissue repertoires likely differ.

This CDR3 region has 15 residues. Per germline, CDR1 LNHNV and CDR2 YYDKDF (reference sequence). Trimming left V 1 base short and J 1 base short, with 8 bases between. Researchers divided each subset's genomic DNA evenly across several immunoSEQ plates. It was around 0.3 ug DNA, roughly 32,000 T cell genomes, that went into each replicate PCR of unsorted PBMC. The data were produced by immunoSEQ multiplex PCR, yet TCRdb's version contains in-frame clones alone and is incomplete. The table shows around 450,000 clones, with roughly 77% occurring only once. The sample taken for sequencing was PBMCs. The rearrangement joins TRBV15 to TRBJ1-5, with D possibly TRBD1 on 5 matching bases. The receptor comes from a woman in her thirties or forties in good health. Some clones in this sample may be carry-over from other donors' samples. The CDR3 is CATSRGTPSNQPQHF. The CDR3 nucleotides are TGTGCCACCAGCAGAGGGACACCCAGCAATCAGCCCCAGCATTTT.